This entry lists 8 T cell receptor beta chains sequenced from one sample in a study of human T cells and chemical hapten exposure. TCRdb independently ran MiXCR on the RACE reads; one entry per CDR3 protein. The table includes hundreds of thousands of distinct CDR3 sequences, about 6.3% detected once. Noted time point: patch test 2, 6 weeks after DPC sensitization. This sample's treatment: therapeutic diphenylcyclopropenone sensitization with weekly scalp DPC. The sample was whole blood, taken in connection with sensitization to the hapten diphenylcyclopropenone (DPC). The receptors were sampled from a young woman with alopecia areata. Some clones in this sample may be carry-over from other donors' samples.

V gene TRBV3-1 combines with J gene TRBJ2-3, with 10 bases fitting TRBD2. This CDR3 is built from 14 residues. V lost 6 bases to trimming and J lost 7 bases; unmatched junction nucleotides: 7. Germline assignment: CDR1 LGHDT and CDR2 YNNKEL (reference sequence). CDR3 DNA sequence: TGTGCCAGCAGTCCCAGCGGGGGGGCCTATACGCAGTATTTT. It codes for CASSPSGGAYTQYF.

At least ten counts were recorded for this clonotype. The CDR3 bases are TGTGCCAGCAGCTTGGGACCCTTTGATACGCAGTATTTT. Translated, it gives CASSLGPFDTQYF. The chain employs TRBV7-2 and TRBJ2-3; D is perhaps TRBD1 or TRBD2 (5 bases each). CDR1 is SGHTA, CDR2 FQGNSA, per germline. The V gene lost 3 bases and the J gene lost 6 bases, with 10 bases spanning the gap. This CDR3 has 13 amino acids.

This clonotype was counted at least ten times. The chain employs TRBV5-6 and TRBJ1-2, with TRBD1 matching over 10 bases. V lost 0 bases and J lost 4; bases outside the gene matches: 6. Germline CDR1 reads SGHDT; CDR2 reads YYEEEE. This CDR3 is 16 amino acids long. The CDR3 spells CASSLVDRGRGYGYTF. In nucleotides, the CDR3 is TGTGCCAGCAGCTTGGTTGACAGGGGGCGAGGCTATGGCTACACCTTC.

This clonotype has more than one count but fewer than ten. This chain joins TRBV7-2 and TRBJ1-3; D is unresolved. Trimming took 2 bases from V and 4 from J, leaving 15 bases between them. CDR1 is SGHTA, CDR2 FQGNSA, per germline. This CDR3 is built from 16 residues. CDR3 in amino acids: CASSLSQSAPGNTIYF. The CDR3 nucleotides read TGTGCCAGCAGCTTATCGCAGAGCGCACCCGGAAACACCATATATTTT.

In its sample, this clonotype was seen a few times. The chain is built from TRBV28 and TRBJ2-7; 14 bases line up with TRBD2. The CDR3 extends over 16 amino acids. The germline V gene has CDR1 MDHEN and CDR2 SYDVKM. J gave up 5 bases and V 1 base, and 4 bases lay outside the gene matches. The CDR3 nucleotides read TGTGCCAGCAGTTTATCCCGGACTAGCGGGGGGAACGAGCAGTACTTC. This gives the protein CASSLSRTSGGNEQYF. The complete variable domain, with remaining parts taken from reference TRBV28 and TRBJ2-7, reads DVKVTQSSRYLVKRTGEKVFLECVQDMDHENMFWYRQDPGLGLRLIYFSYDVKMKEKGDIPEGYSVSREKKERFSLILESASTNQTSMYLCASSLSRTSGGNEQYFGPGTRLTVT.

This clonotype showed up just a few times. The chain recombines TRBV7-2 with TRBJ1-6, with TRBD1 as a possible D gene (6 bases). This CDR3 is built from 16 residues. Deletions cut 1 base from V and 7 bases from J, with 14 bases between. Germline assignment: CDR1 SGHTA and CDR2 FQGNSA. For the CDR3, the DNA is TGTGCCAGCAGCTTAGTAGGGGGACACGCGAATTCACCCCTCCACTTT. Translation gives CASSLVGGHANSPLHF.

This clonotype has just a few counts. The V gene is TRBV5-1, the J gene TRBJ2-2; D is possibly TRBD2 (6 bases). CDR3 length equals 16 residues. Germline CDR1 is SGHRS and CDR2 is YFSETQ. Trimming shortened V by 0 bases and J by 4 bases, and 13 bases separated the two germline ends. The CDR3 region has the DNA TGCGCCAGCAGCTTGGAACTAGGGCGGGGCACCGGGGAGCTGTTTTTT. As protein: CASSLELGRGTGELFF.

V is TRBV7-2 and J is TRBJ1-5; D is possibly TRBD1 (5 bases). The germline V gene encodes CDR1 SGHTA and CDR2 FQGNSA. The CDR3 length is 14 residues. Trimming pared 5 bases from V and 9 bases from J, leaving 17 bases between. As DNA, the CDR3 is TGTGCCAGCAGCCTCGACAGCGCGGGGCGGCCCCAGCATTTT. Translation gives CASSLDSAGRPQHF.